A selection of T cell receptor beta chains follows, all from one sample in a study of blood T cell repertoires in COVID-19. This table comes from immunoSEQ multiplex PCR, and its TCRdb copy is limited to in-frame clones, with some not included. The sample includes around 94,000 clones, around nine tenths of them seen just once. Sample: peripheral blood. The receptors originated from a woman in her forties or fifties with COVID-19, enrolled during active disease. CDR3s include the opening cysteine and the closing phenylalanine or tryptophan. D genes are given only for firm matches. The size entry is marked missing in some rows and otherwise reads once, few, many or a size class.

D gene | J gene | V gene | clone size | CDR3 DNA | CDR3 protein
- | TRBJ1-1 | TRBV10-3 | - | TGTGCCATCAGTGATAGTCAGGGGAACACTGAAGCTTTCTTT | CAISDSQGNTEAFF
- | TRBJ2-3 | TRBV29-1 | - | TGCAGCGCCGCGGGGCCCTACACAGATACGCAGTATTTT | CSAAGPYTDTQYF
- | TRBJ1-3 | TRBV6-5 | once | TGTGCCAGCAGCCGAGACAGGGGAAACACCATATATTTT | CASSRDRGNTIYF
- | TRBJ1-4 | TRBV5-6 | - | TGTGCCAGCAGCTTTGGGGGGGTCGGTAATGAAAAACTGTTTTTT | CASSFGGVGNEKLFF
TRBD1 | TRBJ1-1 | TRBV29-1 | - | TGCAGCTTCTACAGGGGGCTGGGCATGAACACTGAAGCTTTCTTT | CSFYRGLGMNTEAFF
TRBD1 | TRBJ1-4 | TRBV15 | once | TGTGCCACCAGCAGAAACAGGGGCTATAATGAAAAACTGTTTTTT | CATSRNRGYNEKLFF
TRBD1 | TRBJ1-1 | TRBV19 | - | TGTGCCAGTAGTATCAGGGGACAGGGGAAGAACACTGAAGCTTTCTTT | CASSIRGQGKNTEAFF
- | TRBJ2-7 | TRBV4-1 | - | TGCGCCAGCAGCCAAGGGTACGGGACATCATACGAGCAGTACTTC | CASSQGYGTSYEQYF
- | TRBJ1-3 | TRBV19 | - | TGTGCCAGTAGCCCCTACTCCTCGGTCGTCGGAAACACCATATATTTT | CASSPYSSVVGNTIYF
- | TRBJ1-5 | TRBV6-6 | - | TGTGCCAGCAGCCCCGCGGGGATTTATAGCAATCAGCCCCAGCATTTT | CASSPAGIYSNQPQHF
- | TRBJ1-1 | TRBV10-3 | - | TGTGCCATCACCGAGGACCTGGTAGGGAGGGAAGCTTTCTTT | CAITEDLVGREAFF
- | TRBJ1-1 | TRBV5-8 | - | TGTGCCAGCAGCCCCGGCGGGAACACTGAAGCTTTCTTT | CASSPGGNTEAFF
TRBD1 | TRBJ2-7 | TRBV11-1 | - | TGTGCCAGCAGCCCCGGGACAGGGAATATTCACGAGCAGTACTTC | CASSPGTGNIHEQYF
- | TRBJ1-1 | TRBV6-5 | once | TGTGCCAGCAGTTACCCTGGCCCGAACACTGAAGCTTTCTTT | CASSYPGPNTEAFF
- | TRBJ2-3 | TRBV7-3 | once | TGTGCCAGCAGCTTAGGTTTCGGGGGGCTGATCACAGATACGCAGTATTTT | CASSLGFGGLITDTQYF
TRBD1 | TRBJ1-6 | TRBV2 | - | TGTGCCAGCAGTGGACCGGGACAGGGAAATTCACCCCTCCACTTT | CASSGPGQGNSPLHF
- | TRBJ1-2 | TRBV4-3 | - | TGCGCCAGCCGTTATCCCCTAGGCTACACCTTC | CASRYPLGYTF
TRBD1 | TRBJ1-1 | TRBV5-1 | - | TGCGCCAGCAGCTTGGCCCGGACAGGGTCTAACACTGAAGCTTTCTTT | CASSLARTGSNTEAFF
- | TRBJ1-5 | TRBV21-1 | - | TGTGCCAGCAGCCATATGGGGGGTCAGGGGGTTCAGCCCCAGCATTTT | CASSHMGGQGVQPQHF
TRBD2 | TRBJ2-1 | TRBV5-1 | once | TGCGCCAGCAGTCCTAATAGCGGGGGGGCCCGGATTGAGCAGTTCTTC | CASSPNSGGARIEQFF
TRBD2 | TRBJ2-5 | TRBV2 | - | TGTGCCAGCAGTGAAGGATTGACTAGCGGGCAAGAGACCCAGTACTTC | CASSEGLTSGQETQYF
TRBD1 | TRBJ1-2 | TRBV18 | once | TGTGCCAGCTCACTGGGGACAGTGACCAACTATGGCTACACCTTC | CASSLGTVTNYGYTF
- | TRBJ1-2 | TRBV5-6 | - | TGTGCCAGCAGCTTGCAGGGTGGAGGCTACACCTTC | CASSLQGGGYTF
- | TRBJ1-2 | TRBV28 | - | TGTGCCAGCAGCTCGACAGCTAACTATGGCTACACCTTC | CASSSTANYGYTF
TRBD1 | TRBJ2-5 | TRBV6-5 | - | TGTGCCAGCAGTCCGCGGACAGGGGCTAGGGAGACCCAGTACTTC | CASSPRTGARETQYF
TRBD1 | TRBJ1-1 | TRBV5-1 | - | TGCGCCAGCAGTCCCGGGACAGGGATGATGAACACTGAAGCTTTCTTT | CASSPGTGMMNTEAFF
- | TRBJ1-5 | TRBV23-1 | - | TGCGCCAGCAGTCACTCTGACATTATCAGGAGCAATCAGCCCCAGCATTTT | CASSHSDIIRSNQPQHF
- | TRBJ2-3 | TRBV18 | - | TGTGCCAGCTCCCCCGGACAAGGGGGAGCAGATACGCAGTATTTT | CASSPGQGGADTQYF
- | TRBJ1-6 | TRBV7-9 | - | TGTGCCAGCAGCCTACTGATTTCGACAGATTCTAATTCACCCCTCCACTTT | CASSLLISTDSNSPLHF
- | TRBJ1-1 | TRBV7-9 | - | TGTGCCAGCAGCTTAGCGCGAGTTTACACTGAAGCTTTCTTT | CASSLARVYTEAFF
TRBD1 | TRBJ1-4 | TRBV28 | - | TGTGCCAGCAGTCGACAGGGTGTCGATGAAAAACTGTTTTTT | CASSRQGVDEKLFF
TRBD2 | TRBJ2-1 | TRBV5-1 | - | TGCGCCAGCAGCTGGACCGGGGGGGCATACAATGAGCAGTTCTTC | CASSWTGGAYNEQFF
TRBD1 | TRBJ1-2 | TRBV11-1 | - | TGTGCCAGCAGCTTACTTAGTACAGGGGCCCCCTATGGCTACACCTTC | CASSLLSTGAPYGYTF
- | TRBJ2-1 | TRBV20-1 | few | TGCAGTGCTATCGGGGGTGAGCAGTTCTTC | CSAIGGEQFF
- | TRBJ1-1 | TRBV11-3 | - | TGTGCCAGCAGTCAACCGCCGCGGGGGGCGAACACTGAAGCTTTCTTT | CASSQPPRGANTEAFF
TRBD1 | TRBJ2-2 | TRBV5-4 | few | TGTGCCAGCAGGCGGACAGGGATGAACACCGGGGAGCTGTTTTTT | CASRRTGMNTGELFF
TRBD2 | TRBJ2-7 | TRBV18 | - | TGTGCCAGCTCACCGGTCGCCGGGGGGGGATCCTACGAGCAGTACTTC | CASSPVAGGGSYEQYF
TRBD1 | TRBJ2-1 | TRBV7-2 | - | TGTGCCAGCAGCTTAAGGGGACAGCCTACCAATGAGCAGTTCTTC | CASSLRGQPTNEQFF
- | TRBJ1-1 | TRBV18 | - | TGTGCCAGCTCCCGGGACCTCGGGGGCACTGAAGCTTTCTTT | CASSRDLGGTEAFF
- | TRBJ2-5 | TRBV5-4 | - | TGTGCCAGCAGCTTGGTATCGACAAACCAAGAGACCCAGTACTTC | CASSLVSTNQETQYF
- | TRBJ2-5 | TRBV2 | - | TGTGCCAGCAGTGAACCAGGGCAGGAGACCCAGTACTTC | CASSEPGQETQYF
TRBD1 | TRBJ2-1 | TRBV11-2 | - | TGTGCCAGCAGCCCCTTTAGACAGGGGAGCAATGAGCAGTTCTTC | CASSPFRQGSNEQFF
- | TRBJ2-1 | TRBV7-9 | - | TGTGCCAGCAGTTTAGGAGGGTGGAATGAGCAGTTCTTC | CASSLGGWNEQFF
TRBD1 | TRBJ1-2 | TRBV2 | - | TGTGCCACGGGACAGGGGGCGAAGGGCTACACCTTC | CATGQGAKGYTF
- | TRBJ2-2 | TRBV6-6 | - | TGTGCCAGCAGTCCCCCTAGTCGAGCCGGGGAGCTGTTTTTT | CASSPPSRAGELFF
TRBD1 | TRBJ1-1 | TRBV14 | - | TGTGCCAGCAGCCCTCGGACAGGGAGCACTGAAGCTTTCTTT | CASSPRTGSTEAFF
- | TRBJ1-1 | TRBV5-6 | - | TGTGCCAGCAGGAACAGGGTGATGGACACTGAAGCTTTCTTT | CASRNRVMDTEAFF
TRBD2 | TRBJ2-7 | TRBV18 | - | TGTGCCAGCTCACCACTCCCTAGCGGGGGTGTCTCCCCGCAGCAGTACTTC | CASSPLPSGGVSPQQYF
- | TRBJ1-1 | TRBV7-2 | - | TGTGCCAGCAGCCGGCCCAGGAATAAGTGGGGAGGCACTGAAGCTTTCTTT | CASSRPRNKWGGTEAFF
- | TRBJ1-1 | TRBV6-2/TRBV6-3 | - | TGTGCCAGCAGTTCTTACTCCCGACAGAATAGGAACACTGAAGCTTTCTTT | CASSSYSRQNRNTEAFF
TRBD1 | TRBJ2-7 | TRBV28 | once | TGTGCCAGCAGTGAACAGGGGGAGTCTCTCGGCGAGCAGTACTTC | CASSEQGESLGEQYF
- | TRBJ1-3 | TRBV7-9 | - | TGTGCCAGCAGCCCCCGGTCCACCTACTCTGGAAACACCATATATTTT | CASSPRSTYSGNTIYF
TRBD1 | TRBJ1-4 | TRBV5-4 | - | TGTGCCAGCAGCTTTGACAGGGGAGCCAATGAAAAACTGTTTTTT | CASSFDRGANEKLFF
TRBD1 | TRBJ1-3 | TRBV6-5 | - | TGTGCCAGCAGCAACAGGGGCTCTGGAAACACCATATATTTT | CASSNRGSGNTIYF
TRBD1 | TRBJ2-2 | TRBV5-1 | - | TGCGCCAGCACTGGGGGACAGGTCACCGGGGAGCTGTTTTTT | CASTGGQVTGELFF